This record looks at one T cell receptor beta chain sequence and its context. Its antigen is still unknown. Transcripts of RNA were the source for amplifying TCR beta CDR3 regions. After a first-round RT-PCR with HTBI primers, a second-round multiplex PCR was run. TCRdb reprocessed the multiplex PCR reads with MiXCR, giving one entry per CDR3 protein. The sample has hundreds of thousands of distinct CDR3 sequences; roughly 40% are singletons. Ophthalmopathy donors' eye disease showed moderate-to-severe activity, CAS of at least 3, NOSPECS of at least 4 and duration under 3 months. The source of the sample is a study of Graves' ophthalmopathy and Graves' hyperthyroidism. Study-wide points: The model reached 55% to 71% sensitivity and approximately 72% specificity for predicting ophthalmopathy progression. Blood samples also showed most expanded thyroid clonotypes exceeding 0.001 frequency. In separating ophthalmopathy from stable hyperthyroidism, a 13-signature model achieved around 85% sensitivity and around 80% specificity.

The TCR sequence derives from an adult man with Graves' ophthalmopathy. The sample comprised peripheral blood.

Here the CDR3 reads CASSPRRDNSPLHF. The CDR3 DNA reads as TGTGCCAGCAGCCCCCGCAGGGATAATTCACCCCTCCACTTT. The chain couples TRBV7-2 to TRBJ1-6; D perhaps matches TRBD1 (5 bases). The V gene lost 5 bases and the J gene lost 5 bases, with 10 bases spanning the gap. The CDR3 has 14 amino acids. From germline, CDR1 is SGHTA and CDR2 FQGNSA.